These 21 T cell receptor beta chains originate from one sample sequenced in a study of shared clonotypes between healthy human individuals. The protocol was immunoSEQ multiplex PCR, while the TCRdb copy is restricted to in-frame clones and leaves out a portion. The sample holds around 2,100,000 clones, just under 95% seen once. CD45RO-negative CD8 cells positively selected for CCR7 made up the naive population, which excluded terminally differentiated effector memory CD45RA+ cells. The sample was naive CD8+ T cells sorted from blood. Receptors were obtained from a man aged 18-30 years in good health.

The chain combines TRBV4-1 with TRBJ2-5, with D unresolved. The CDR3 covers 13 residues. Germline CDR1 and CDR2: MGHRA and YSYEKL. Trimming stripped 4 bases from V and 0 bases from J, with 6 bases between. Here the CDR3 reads CASSLRHQETQYF. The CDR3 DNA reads TGCGCCAGCAGCCTAAGACACCAAGAGACCCAGTACTTC.

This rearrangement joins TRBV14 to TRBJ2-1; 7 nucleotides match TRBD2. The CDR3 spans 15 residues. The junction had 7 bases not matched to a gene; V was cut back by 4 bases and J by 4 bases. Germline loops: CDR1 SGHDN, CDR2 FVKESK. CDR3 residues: CASSPAGLVYNEQFF. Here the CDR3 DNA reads TGTGCCAGCAGCCCGGCAGGACTAGTGTACAATGAGCAGTTCTTC.

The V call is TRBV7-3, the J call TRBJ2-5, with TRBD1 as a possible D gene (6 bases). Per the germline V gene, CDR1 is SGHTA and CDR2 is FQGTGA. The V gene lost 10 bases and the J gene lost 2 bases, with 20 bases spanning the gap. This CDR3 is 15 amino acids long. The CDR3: CAIRNREEAQETQYF. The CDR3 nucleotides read TGTGCCATCCGTAACAGGGAAGAGGCTCAAGAGACCCAGTACTTC.

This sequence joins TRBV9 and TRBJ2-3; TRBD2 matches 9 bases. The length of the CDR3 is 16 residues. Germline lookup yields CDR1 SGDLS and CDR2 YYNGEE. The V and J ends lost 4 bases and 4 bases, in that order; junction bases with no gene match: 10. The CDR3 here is CASSPVAGVRPDTQYF. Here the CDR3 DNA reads TGTGCCAGCAGCCCCGTAGCGGGAGTACGCCCAGATACGCAGTATTTT.

CDR3 nucleotide sequence: TGTGCCAGCAGCTTGGGGCAGGGGTTCCAAGAGACCCAGTACTTC. Protein product: CASSLGQGFQETQYF. The chain recombines TRBV5-5 with TRBJ2-5, with D tentatively TRBD1 (6 bases). Germline CDR1 is SGHKS and CDR2 is YYEKEE (reference sequence). V was shortened by 0 bases and J by 1 base, with 10 bases between the two germline ends. There are 15 residues in the CDR3.

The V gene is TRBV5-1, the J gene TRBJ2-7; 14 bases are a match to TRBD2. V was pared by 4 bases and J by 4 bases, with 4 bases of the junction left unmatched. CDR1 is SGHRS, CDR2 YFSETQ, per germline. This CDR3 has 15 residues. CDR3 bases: TGCGCCAGCAGCGTGGGACTAGCGGGAGTTTACGAGCAGTACTTC. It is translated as CASSVGLAGVYEQYF.

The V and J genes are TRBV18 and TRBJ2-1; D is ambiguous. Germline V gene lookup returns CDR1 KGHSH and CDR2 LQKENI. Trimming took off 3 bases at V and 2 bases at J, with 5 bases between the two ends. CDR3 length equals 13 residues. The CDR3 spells CASSPQPYNEQFF. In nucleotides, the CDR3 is TGTGCCAGCTCACCCCAGCCCTACAATGAGCAGTTCTTC.

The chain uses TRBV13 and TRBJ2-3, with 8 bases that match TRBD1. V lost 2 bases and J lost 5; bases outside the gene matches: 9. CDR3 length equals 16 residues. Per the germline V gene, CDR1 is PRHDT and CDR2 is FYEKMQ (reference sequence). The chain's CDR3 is CASSLRSDREEDTQYF. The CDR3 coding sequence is TGTGCCAGCAGCTTAAGATCGGACAGGGAGGAAGATACGCAGTATTTT.

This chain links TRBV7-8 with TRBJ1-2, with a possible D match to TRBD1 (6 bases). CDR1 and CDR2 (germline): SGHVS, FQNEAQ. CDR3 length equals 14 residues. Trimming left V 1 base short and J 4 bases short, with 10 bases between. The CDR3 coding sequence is TGTGCCAGCAGCTTAGGGGGGGCCCTCTATGGCTACACCTTC. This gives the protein CASSLGGALYGYTF.

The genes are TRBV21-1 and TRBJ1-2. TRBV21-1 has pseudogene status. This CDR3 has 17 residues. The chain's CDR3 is CASSPLSRQGGNYGYTF. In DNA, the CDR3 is TGTGCCAGCAGCCCCCTGAGCAGGCAGGGAGGCAACTATGGCTACACCTTC.

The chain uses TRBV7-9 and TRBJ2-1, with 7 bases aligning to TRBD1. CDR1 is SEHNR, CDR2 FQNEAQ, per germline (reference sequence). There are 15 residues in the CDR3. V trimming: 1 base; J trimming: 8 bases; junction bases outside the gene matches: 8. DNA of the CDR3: TGTGCCAGCAGCTTAGTGCAGGGGGTCTATTATGAGCAGTTCTTC. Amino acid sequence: CASSLVQGVYYEQFF. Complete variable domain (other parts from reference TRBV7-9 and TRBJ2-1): DTGVSQNPRHKITKRGQNVTFRCDPISEHNRLYWYRQTLGQGPEFLTYFQNEAQLEKSRLLSDRFSAERPKGSFSTLEIQRTEQGDSAMYLCASSLVQGVYYEQFFGPGTRLTVL.

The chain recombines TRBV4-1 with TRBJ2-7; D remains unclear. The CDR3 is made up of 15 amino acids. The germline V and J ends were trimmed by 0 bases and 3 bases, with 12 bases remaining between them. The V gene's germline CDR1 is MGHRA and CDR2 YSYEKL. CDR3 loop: CASSQESQNSYEQYF. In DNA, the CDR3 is TGCGCCAGCAGCCAAGAGAGCCAGAACAGCTACGAGCAGTACTTC.

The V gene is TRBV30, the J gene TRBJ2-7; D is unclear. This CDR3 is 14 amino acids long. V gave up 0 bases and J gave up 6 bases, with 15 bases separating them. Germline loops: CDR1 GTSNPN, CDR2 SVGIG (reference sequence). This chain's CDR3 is CAWSVRNSPGEQYF. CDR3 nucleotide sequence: TGTGCCTGGAGTGTACGGAACAGCCCGGGCGAGCAGTACTTC. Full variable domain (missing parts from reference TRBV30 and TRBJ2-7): SQTIHQWPATLVQPVGSPLSLECTVEGTSNPNLYWYRQAAGRGLQLLFYSVGIGQISSEVPQNLSASRPQDRQFILSSKKLLLSDSGFYLCAWSVRNSPGEQYFGPGTRLTVT.

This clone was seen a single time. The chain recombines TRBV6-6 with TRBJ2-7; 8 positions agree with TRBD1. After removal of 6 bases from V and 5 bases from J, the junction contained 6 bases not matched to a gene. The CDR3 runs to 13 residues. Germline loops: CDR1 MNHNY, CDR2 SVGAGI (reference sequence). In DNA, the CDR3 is TGTGCCAGCAGCTACAGGGGGATCGACGAGCAGTACTTC. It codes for CASSYRGIDEQYF.

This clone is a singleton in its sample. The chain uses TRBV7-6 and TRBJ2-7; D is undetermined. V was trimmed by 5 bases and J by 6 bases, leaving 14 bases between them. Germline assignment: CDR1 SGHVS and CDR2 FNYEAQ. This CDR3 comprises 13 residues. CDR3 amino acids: CASSPVGMSEQYF. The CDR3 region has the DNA TGTGCCAGCAGCCCTGTGGGGATGAGCGAGCAGTACTTC. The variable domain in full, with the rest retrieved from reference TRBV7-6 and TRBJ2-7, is GAGVSQSPRYKVTKRGQDVALRCDPISGHVSLYWYRQALGQGPEFLTYFNYEAQQDKSGLPNDRFSAERPEGSISTLTIQRTEQRDSAMYRCASSPVGMSEQYFGPGTRLTVT.

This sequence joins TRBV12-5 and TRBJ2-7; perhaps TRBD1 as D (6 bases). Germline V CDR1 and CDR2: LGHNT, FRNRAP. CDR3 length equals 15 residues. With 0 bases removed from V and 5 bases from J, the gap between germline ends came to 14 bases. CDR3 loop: CASGLVPSPGDEQYF. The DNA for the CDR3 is TGTGCTAGTGGTTTGGTACCATCTCCAGGGGACGAGCAGTACTTC.

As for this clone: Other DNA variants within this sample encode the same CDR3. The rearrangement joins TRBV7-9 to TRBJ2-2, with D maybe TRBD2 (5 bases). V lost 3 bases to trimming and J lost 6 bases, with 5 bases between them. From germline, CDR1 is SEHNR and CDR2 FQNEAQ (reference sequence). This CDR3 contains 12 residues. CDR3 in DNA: TGTGCCAGCAGCTTGGGAGCCGGGGAGCTGTTTTTT. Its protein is CASSLGAGELFF. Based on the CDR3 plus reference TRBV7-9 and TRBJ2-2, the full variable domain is DTGVSQNPRHKITKRGQNVTFRCDPISEHNRLYWYRQTLGQGPEFLTYFQNEAQLEKSRLLSDRFSAERPKGSFSTLEIQRTEQGDSAMYLCASSLGAGELFFGEGSRLTVL.

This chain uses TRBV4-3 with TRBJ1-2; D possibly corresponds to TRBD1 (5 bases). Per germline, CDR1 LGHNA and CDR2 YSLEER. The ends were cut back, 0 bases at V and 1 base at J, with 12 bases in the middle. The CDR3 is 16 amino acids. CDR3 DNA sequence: TGCGCCAGCAGCCAAGATCCCGTGGGGGATAACTATGGCTACACCTTC. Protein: CASSQDPVGDNYGYTF.

The CDR3 here is CAWSVPGTMTYGYTF. The CDR3 region has the DNA TGTGCCTGGAGTGTCCCAGGGACTATGACCTATGGCTACACCTTC. The chain carries TRBV30 and TRBJ1-2; D might be TRBD1 (5 bases). Trimming took 0 bases from V and 4 from J, leaving 15 bases between them. CDR1 is GTSNPN and CDR2 is SVGIG in the germline V gene (reference sequence). The CDR3 totals 15 residues. The variable domain in full, completed from reference TRBV30 and TRBJ1-2, reads SQTIHQWPATLVQPVGSPLSLECTVEGTSNPNLYWYRQAAGRGLQLLFYSVGIGQISSEVPQNLSASRPQDRQFILSSKKLLLSDSGFYLCAWSVPGTMTYGYTFGSGTRLTVV.

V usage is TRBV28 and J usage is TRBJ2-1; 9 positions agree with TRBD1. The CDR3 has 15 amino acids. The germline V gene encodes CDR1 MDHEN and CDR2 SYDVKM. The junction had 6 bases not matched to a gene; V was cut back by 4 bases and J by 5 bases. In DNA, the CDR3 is TGTGCCAGCAGTTCGGGACAGGGTAATCACAATGAGCAGTTCTTC. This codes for CASSSGQGNHNEQFF. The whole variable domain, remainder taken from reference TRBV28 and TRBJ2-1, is DVKVTQSSRYLVKRTGEKVFLECVQDMDHENMFWYRQDPGLGLRLIYFSYDVKMKEKGDIPEGYSVSREKKERFSLILESASTNQTSMYLCASSSGQGNHNEQFFGPGTRLTVL.

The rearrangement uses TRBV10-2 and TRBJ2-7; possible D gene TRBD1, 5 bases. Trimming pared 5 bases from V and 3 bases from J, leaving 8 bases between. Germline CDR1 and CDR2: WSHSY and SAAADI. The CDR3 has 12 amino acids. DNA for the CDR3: TGCGCCAGCAGTACGACAGTCTACGAGCAGTACTTC. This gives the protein CASSTTVYEQYF.